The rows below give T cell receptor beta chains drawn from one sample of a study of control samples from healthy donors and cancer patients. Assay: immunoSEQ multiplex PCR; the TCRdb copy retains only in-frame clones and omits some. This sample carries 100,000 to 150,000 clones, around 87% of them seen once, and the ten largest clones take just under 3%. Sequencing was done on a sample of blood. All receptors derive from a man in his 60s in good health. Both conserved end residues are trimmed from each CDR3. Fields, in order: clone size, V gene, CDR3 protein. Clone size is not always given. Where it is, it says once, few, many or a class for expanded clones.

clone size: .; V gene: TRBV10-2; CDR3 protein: ASKDRGGGEKLF
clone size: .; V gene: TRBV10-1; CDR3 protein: ASSEPRESTGELF
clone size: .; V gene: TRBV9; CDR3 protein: ASSPRGQGNSDEQY
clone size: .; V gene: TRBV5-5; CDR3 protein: ASDRVTTGELF
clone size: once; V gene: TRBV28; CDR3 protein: ASTPGQTNYGYT
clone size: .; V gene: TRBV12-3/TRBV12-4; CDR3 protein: ASSAGGTEAF
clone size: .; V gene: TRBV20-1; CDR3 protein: RPYGYT
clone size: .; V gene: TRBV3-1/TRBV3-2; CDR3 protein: ASSHTSGYTDTQY
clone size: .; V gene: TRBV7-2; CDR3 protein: ASSLVQAYEQY
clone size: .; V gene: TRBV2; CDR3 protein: ASSEVQMNTEAF
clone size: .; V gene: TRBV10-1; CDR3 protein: AGSEDPRAANTGELF
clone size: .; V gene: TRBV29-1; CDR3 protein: SVVQGDTEAF
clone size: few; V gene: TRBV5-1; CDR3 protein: ASSLPRGASNYGYT
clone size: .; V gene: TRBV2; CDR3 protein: ASSEGTGTGKETQY
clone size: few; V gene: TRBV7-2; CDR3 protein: ASSLERNTEAF
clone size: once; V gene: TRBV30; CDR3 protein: AWNGGPSHT
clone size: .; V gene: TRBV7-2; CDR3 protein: ASSLASGIRFDEQF
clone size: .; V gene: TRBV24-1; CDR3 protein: ATKDGTGELF
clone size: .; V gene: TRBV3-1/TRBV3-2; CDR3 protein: ASSPPKSYNEQF
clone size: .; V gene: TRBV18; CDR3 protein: ASSPEDRGTNEQF
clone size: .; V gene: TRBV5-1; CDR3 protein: ASSFSGQGETQY
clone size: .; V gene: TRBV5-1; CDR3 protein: ASSLGDSHYEQY
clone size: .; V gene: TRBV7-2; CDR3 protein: ASSFTGQAYEQY
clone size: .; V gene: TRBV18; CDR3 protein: ASSPRGVGSPLH
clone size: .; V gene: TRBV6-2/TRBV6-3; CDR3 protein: ASSSTRTGTDTQY
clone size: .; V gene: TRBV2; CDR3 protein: ASSITGGNSPLH
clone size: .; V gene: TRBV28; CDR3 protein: ASRRSLQLGYT
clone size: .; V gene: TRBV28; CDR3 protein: ASSFRGITEAF
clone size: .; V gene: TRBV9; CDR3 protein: ASSLYDEQF
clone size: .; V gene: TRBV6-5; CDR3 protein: ASSYGETSGGYEQY
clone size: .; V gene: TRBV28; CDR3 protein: ASSLGHSLSSEAF
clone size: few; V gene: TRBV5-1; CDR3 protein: ASSQARAGANVLT
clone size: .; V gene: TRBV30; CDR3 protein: AWSVQGFSPLH
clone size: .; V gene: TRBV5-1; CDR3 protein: ASSLGQGFTDTQY
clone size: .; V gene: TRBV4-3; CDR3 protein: ASSLLTPGRGGNSPLH
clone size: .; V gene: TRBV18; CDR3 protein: ASSAQGTNEKLF
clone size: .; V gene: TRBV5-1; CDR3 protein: ASSTERQGQNTEAF
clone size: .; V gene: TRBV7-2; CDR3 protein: ASSLRQNTEAF
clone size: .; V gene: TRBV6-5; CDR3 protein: ASRRQGSGYT
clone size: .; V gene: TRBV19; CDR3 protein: ASRVAHTVMNTEAF
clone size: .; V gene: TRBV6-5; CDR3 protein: ASSLQAPLSTYGYT
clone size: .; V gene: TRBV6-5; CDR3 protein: ASSFQGDEAF
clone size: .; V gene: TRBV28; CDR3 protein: ASSFSGVGNYGYT
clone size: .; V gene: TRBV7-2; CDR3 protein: ASSLAGTGFEKLF
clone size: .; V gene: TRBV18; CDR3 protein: ASSPDRSYSNQPQH
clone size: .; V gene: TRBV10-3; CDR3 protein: ATREGAGGYT
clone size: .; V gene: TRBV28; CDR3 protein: ASSFLYEQY
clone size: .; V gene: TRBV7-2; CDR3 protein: ASGLWGLNTEAF
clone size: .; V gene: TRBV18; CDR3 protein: ASSPIAVGSETQY
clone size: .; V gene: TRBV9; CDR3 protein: ASSPRQNMNTEAF
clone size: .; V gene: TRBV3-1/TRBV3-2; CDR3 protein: ASSQPGTAGLTGELF
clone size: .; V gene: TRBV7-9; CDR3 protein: ASQTSGLSTDTQY